This TCR beta chain was profiled in a study of low-dose radiotherapy and immunotherapy resistance in tumors. V lost 3 bases and J lost 1; bases outside the gene matches: 3. The CDR3 is 15 residues long. The germline gives CDR1 MDHEN, CDR2 SYDVKM. Priming of first-strand cDNA relied on TRAV- and TRBV-specific primers (covering alpha and beta chains). TCR amplification used 20 to 25 PCR cycles, a constant-region primer and a V-primer adapter. TCRdb re-derived calls from the reads in MiXCR, one entry per CDR3 protein. This table holds 9,500 to 15,000 distinct CDR3 sequences, over 60% found once. J is TRBJ1-3 and V is TRBV28; the match to TRBD1 covers 7 bases. This TCR was sampled from a human donor with advanced metastatic prostate, ovarian, gallbladder or colorectal cancer (not recorded which). This table probably holds off-target reads from a library built for another chain. The CDR3 bases are TGTGCCAGCAGTTTGTCGACAGGGTCTGGAAACACCATATATTTT. This codes for CASSLSTGSGNTIYF.